Following are 14 T cell receptor beta chains from one sample sequenced in a study of human T cells and chemical hapten exposure. This sample's time point: patch test 2, 6 weeks after DPC sensitization. Treatment reported: therapeutic diphenylcyclopropenone sensitization with weekly scalp DPC. TCRdb independently ran MiXCR on the RACE reads; one entry per CDR3 protein. The data contain 35,000 to 50,000 distinct CDR3 sequences, about 9.8% of them seen just once; the ten biggest clones take up approximately 16%. Material: whole blood, obtained in connection with sensitization to the hapten diphenylcyclopropenone (DPC). The receptors were sampled from a woman between 40 and 50 years old with alopecia areata. Some clones in this sample may be carry-over from other donors' samples.

This clonotype was detected many times. One end of the junction fails to match germline, which may point to a read error. The rearrangement links TRBV2 to TRBJ2-1, with D hard to call. Germline CDR1 and CDR2: SNHLY and FYNNEI. This CDR3 comprises 12 residues. The CDR3 bases are TGTGCCAGCTGTGAGAGATTCGATGAGCAGTTCTTC. Residues: CASCERFDEQFF.

This clonotype was observed at least ten times. The V call is TRBV4-2, the J call TRBJ2-1, with D hard to call. Trimming cost V 1 base and J 13 bases, with 11 bases left between them. This CDR3 has 12 amino acids. Germline-derived CDR1 and CDR2 are LGHNA and YNFKEQ. This CDR3 is CASSQGRYYQFF. CDR3 in DNA: TGTGCCAGCAGCCAAGGACGCTATTATCAGTTCTTC.

This clonotype was observed at least ten times. The chain has TRBV20-1 and TRBJ1-5, with D unresolved. With 3 bases removed from V and 6 bases from J, the gap between germline ends came to 9 bases. Germline V gives CDR1 DFQATT, CDR2 SNEGSKA (reference sequence). The CDR3 has 12 amino acids. CDR3: CSARTVGQPQHF. CDR3 coding DNA: TGCAGTGCTAGGACCGTCGGTCAGCCCCAGCATTTT.

The gene calls are TRBV6-6 and TRBJ1-1; D is undetermined. This CDR3 contains 13 residues. Trimming took 4 bases from V and 3 from J, leaving 9 bases between them. Looked up from germline, CDR1 is MNHNY and CDR2 is SVGAGI (reference sequence). CDR3 nucleotide sequence: TGTGCCAGCAGTTGGGGAAGGGACACTGAAGCTTTCTTT. Protein: CASSWGRDTEAFF.

Many counts were recorded for this clonotype. The CDR3 bases are TGTGCCAGCAGCTTAGAAAGGGGGAGGCAGCCCCAGCATTTT. This sequence encodes CASSLERGRQPQHF. The chain carries TRBV7-2 and TRBJ1-5, with a weak D call TRBD1 (6 bases). CDR3 length: 14 residues. Between the trimmed V and J ends, which lost 1 base and 7 bases, there was a span of 11 bases. Germline V gene lookup returns CDR1 SGHTA and CDR2 FQGNSA.

Many counts were recorded for this clonotype. The chain carries TRBV12-5 and TRBJ2-3; 10 nucleotides line up with TRBD2. Germline CDR1 LGHNT, CDR2 FRNRAP. J was trimmed by 5 bases and V by 5 bases; bases with no gene match: 19. This CDR3 contains 19 residues. The CDR3 DNA sequence: TGTGCTAGTGGTCCGGAGGGACTAGCGAACGACCTGAGGGGAGATACGCAGTATTTT. It translates to CASGPEGLANDLRGDTQYF.

The rearrangement joins TRBV28 to TRBJ2-3; D is unclear. The germline gives CDR1 MDHEN, CDR2 SYDVKM. V dropped 5 bases and J dropped 0 bases, with 12 bases sitting between them. This CDR3 is built from 15 residues. CDR3 nucleotide sequence: TGTGCCAGCAGTACAGAGTCATATAGCACAGATACGCAGTATTTT. Translated, it gives CASSTESYSTDTQYF.

This clonotype was found a few times. This CDR3 is CASRISGLAGEETQYF. The CDR3 DNA sequence: TGTGCCAGCCGTATTAGCGGACTAGCGGGCGAAGAGACCCAGTACTTC. J is TRBJ2-5 and V is TRBV27, with 11 bases that match TRBD2. The germline V gene encodes CDR1 MNHEY and CDR2 SMNVEV (reference sequence). CDR3 length: 16 amino acids. The J segment lost 3 bases and the V segment lost 8 bases, leaving 11 bases of the junction unmatched.

This clonotype has at least ten counts. The CDR3 nucleotides are TGCGCCAGCAGCTTGGGTCAGGGTGAAGCTTTCTTT. Protein sequence: CASSLGQGEAFF. The chain joins TRBV5-1 to TRBJ1-1, with a weak D call TRBD1 (5 bases). Germline V gene data show CDR1 as SGHRS and CDR2 as YFSETQ. Trimming removed 0 bases at V and 7 bases at J, with 7 bases between. This CDR3 is 12 amino acids long.

In this sample, this clonotype turned up many times. The chain combines TRBV20-1 with TRBJ1-6; 11 bases align to TRBD1. The germline V gene encodes CDR1 DFQATT and CDR2 SNEGSKA (reference sequence). The CDR3 is made up of 14 amino acids. V shed 6 bases, J shed 9 bases, and the junction held 7 bases outside the gene matches. CDR3 in amino acids: CSALGTGGGSPLHF. CDR3 in DNA: TGCAGTGCCTTAGGGACAGGGGGTGGTTCACCCCTCCACTTT.

This chain uses TRBV14 with TRBJ2-3; D not resolved. The CDR3 covers 15 residues. Per the germline V gene, CDR1 is SGHDN and CDR2 is FVKESK. The V end lost 0 bases, the J end lost 2 bases, and 9 bases lay between the germline ends. CDR3 sequence: CASSQDTPVTDTQYF. CDR3 coding DNA: TGTGCCAGCAGCCAAGATACCCCCGTCACAGATACGCAGTATTTT.

The table lists this clonotype with many counts. This sequence joins TRBV29-1 and TRBJ2-2; perhaps TRBD1 as D (5 bases). V was pared by 5 bases and J by 6 bases, with 7 bases between. Germline V CDR1 and CDR2: SQVTM, ANQGSEA. The CDR3 is 11 amino acids. CDR3 nucleotides: TGCAGCGTTCAGGGCCCCGGGGAGCTGTTTTTT. Protein sequence: CSVQGPGELFF.

This clonotype showed up many times. The chain employs TRBV2 and TRBJ1-6, with 9 nucleotides matching TRBD1. The germline V gene has CDR1 SNHLY and CDR2 FYNNEI. The CDR3 contains 14 residues. V shed 4 bases, J shed 9 bases, and the junction held 4 bases outside the gene matches. CDR3 residues: CASSGGTGRSPLHF. As DNA, the CDR3 is TGTGCCAGCAGTGGTGGGACAGGGCGTTCACCCCTCCACTTT.

The table lists this clonotype with many counts. The chain employs TRBV5-5 and TRBJ2-1; 12 positions agree with TRBD1. Germline CDR1 SGHKS, CDR2 YYEKEE (reference sequence). The CDR3 loop spans 14 amino acids. The V gene end was trimmed by 4 bases and the J gene end by 9 bases; junction bases not matched to a gene: 5. The CDR3 loop reads CASSPGQGAVEQFF. Here the CDR3 DNA reads TGTGCCAGCAGCCCGGGACAGGGGGCGGTTGAGCAGTTCTTC. Drawing the rest from reference TRBV5-5 and TRBJ2-1, the complete variable domain is DAGVTQSPTHLIKTRGQQVTLRCSPISGHKSVSWYQQVLGQGPQFIFQYYEKEERGRGNFPDRFSARQFPNYSSELNVNALLLGDSALYLCASSPGQGAVEQFFGPGTRLTVL.